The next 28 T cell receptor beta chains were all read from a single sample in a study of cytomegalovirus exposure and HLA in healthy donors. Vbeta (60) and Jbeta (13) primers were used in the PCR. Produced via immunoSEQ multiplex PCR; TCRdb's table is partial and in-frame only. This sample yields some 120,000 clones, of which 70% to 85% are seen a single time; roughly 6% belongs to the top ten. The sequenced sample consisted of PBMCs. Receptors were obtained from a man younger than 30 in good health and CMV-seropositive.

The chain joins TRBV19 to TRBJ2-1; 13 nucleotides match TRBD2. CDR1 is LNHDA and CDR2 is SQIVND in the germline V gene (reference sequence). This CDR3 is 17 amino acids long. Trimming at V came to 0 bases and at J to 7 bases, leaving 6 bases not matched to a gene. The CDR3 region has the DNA TGTGCCAGTAGTATAGATCGGACTAGCGGGAGAAATAATGAGCAGTTCTTC. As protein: CASSIDRTSGRNNEQFF.

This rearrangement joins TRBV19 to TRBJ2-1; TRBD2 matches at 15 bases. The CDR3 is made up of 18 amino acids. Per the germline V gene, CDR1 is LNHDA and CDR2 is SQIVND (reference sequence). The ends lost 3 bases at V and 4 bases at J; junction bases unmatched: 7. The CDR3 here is CASSILPGTSGGYNEQFF. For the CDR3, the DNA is TGTGCCAGTAGTATCTTACCAGGGACTAGCGGGGGGTACAATGAGCAGTTCTTC. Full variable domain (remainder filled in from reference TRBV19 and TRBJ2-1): DGGITQSPKYLFRKEGQNVTLSCEQNLNHDAMYWYRQDPGQGLRLIYYSQIVNDFQKGDIAEGYSVSREKKESFPLTVTSAQKNPTAFYLCASSILPGTSGGYNEQFFGPGTRLTVL.

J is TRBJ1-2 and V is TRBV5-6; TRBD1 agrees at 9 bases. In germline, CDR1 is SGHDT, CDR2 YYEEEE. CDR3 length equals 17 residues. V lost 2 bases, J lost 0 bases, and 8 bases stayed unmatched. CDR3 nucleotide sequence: TGTGCCAGCAGCTTTGGGACAGGGCTTCCATCTAACTATGGCTACACCTTC. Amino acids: CASSFGTGLPSNYGYTF. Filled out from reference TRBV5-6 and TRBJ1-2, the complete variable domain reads DAGVTQSPTHLIKTRGQQVTLRCSPKSGHDTVSWYQQALGQGPQFIFQYYEEEERQRGNFPDRFSGHQFPNYSSELNVNALLLGDSALYLCASSFGTGLPSNYGYTFGSGTRLTVV.

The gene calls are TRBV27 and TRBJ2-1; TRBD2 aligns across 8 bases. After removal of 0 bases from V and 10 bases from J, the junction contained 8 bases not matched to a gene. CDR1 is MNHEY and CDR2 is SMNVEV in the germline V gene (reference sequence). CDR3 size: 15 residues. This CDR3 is CASSLSGFGGAEQFF. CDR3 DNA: TGTGCCAGCAGTTTATCGGGGTTCGGGGGGGCCGAGCAGTTCTTC.

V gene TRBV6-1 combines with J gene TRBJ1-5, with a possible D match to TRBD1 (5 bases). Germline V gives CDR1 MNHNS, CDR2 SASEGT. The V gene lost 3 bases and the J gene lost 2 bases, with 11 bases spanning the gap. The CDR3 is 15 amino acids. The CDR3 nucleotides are TGTGCCAGCAGTGACAGGGTTCCTGGCAATCAGCCCCAGCATTTT. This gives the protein CASSDRVPGNQPQHF.

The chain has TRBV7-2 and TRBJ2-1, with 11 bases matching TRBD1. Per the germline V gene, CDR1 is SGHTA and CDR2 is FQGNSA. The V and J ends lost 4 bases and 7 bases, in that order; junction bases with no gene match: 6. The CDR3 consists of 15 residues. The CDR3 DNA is TGTGCCAGCAGCTCTGGACAGGGGGCATCGAATGAGCAGTTCTTC. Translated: CASSSGQGASNEQFF.

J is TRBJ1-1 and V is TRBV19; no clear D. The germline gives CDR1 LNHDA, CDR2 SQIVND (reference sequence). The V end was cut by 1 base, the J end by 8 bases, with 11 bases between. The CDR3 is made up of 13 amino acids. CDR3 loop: CASSIGSRGEAFF. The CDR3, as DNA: TGTGCCAGTAGTATAGGTAGCCGTGGAGAAGCTTTCTTT.

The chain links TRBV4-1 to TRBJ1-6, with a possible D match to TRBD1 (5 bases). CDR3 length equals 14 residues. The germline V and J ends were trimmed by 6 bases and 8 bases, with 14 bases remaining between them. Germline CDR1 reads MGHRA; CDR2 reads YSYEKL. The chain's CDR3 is CASRPALQDSPLHF. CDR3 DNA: TGCGCCAGCAGGCCAGCCCTACAGGATTCACCCCTCCACTTT.

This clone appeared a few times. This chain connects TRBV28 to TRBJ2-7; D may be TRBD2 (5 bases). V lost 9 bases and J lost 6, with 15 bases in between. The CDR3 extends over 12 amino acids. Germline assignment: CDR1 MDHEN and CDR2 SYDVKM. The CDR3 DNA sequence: TGTGCCAGTCGGCGGGCCGCAGGCGAGCAGTACTTC. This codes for CASRRAAGEQYF.

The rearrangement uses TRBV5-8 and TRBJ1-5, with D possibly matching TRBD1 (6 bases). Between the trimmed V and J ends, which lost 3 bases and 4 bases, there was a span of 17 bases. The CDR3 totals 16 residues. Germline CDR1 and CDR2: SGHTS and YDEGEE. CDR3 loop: CASSYLRQGLNQPQHF. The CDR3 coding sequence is TGTGCCAGCAGCTACTTACGGCAGGGGCTTAATCAGCCCCAGCATTTT.

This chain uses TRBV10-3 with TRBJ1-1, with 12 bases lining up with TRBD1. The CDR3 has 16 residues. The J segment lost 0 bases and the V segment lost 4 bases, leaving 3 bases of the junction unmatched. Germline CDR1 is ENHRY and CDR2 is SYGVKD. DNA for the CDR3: TGTGCCATCAGTGCGGGGACAGGGGGCATGAACACTGAAGCTTTCTTT. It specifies CAISAGTGGMNTEAFF.

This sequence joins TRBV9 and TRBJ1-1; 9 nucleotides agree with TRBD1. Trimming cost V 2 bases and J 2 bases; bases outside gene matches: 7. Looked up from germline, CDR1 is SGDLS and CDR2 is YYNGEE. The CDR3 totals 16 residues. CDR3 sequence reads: CASSVGLTGGNTEAFF. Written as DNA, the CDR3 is TGTGCCAGCAGCGTGGGGCTGACAGGGGGTAACACTGAAGCTTTCTTT.

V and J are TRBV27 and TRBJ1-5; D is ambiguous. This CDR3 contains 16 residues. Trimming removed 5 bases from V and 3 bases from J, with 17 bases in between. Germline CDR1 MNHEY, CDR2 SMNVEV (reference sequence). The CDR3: CASSPDLYSSNQPQHF. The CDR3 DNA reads TGTGCCAGCAGTCCCGATCTTTACAGTTCCAATCAGCCCCAGCATTTT.

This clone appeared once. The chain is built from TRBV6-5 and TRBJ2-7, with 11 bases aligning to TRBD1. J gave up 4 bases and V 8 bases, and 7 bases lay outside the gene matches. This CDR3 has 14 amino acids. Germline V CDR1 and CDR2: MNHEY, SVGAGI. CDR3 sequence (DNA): TGTGCCAGCGGGACAGGGGGGTGGGCTTACGAGCAGTACTTC. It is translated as CASGTGGWAYEQYF.

CDR3 loop: CASSPTTSAKTYNEQFF. CDR3 sequence (DNA): TGTGCCAGCTCACCAACGACTAGCGCGAAAACCTACAATGAGCAGTTCTTC. The chain links TRBV18 to TRBJ2-1, with 8 bases aligning to TRBD2. V lost 2 bases and J lost 2; bases outside the gene matches: 8. Germline V gene sequence: CDR1 KGHSH, CDR2 LQKENI. The CDR3 sequence is 17 residues long.

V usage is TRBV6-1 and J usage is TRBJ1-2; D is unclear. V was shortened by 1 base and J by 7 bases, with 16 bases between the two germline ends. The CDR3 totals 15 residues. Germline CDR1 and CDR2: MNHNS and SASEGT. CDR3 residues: CASSEGRLISGGYTF. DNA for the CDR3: TGTGCCAGCAGTGAAGGTCGACTCATCTCGGGTGGCTACACCTTC.

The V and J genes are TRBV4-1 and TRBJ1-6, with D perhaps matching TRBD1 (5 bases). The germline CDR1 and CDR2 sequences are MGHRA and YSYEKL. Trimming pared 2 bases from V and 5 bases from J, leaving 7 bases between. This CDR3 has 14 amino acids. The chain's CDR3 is CASSQNRNNSPLHF. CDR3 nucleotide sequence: TGCGCCAGCAGCCAAAACAGGAATAATTCACCCCTCCACTTT.

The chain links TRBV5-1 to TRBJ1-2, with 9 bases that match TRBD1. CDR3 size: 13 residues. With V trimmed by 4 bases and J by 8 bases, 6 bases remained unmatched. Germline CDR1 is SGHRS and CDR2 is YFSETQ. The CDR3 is CASSEGQGYGYTF. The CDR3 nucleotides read TGCGCCAGCAGCGAGGGACAGGGATACGGCTACACCTTC.

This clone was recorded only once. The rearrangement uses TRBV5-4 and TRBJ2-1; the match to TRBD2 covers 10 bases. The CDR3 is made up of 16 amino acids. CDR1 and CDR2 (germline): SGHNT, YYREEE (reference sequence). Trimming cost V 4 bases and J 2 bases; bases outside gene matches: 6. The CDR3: CASSTQRGGPYNEQFF. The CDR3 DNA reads TGTGCCAGCAGCACACAGCGGGGGGGGCCCTACAATGAGCAGTTCTTC. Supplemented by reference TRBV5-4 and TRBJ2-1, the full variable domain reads ETGVTQSPTHLIKTRGQQVTLRCSSQSGHNTVSWYQQALGQGPQFIFQYYREEENGRGNFPPRFSGLQFPNYSSELNVNALELDDSALYLCASSTQRGGPYNEQFFGPGTRLTVL.

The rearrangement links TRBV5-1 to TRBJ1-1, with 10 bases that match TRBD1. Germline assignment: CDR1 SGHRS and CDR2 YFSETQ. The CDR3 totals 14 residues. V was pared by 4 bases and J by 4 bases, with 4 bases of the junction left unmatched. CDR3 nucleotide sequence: TGCGCCAGCAGCACGGACAGGGGGGGCACTGAAGCTTTCTTT. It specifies CASSTDRGGTEAFF.

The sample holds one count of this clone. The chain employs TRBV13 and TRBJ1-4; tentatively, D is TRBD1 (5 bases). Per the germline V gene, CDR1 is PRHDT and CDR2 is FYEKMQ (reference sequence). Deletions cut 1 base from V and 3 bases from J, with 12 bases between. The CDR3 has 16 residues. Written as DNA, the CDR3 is TGTGCCAGCAGCTTAGTGACAGACAGTCCTAATGAAAAACTGTTTTTT. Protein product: CASSLVTDSPNEKLFF.

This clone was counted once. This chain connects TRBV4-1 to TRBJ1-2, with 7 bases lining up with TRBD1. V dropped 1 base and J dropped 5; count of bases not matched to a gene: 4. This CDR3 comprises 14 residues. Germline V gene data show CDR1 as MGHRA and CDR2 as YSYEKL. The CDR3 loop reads CASSQGGTDYGYTF. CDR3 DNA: TGCGCCAGCAGCCAAGGGGGGACAGATTATGGCTACACCTTC.

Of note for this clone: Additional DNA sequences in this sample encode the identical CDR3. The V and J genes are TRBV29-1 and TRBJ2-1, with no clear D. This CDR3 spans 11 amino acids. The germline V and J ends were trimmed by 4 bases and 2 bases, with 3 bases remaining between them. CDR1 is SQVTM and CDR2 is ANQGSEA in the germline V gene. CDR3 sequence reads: CSVVTYNEQFF. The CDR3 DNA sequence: TGCAGCGTTGTAACCTACAATGAGCAGTTCTTC.

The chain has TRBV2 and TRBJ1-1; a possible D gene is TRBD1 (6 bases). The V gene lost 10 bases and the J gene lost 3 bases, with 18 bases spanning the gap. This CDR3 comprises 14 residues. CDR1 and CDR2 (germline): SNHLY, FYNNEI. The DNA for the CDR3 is TGTGCCACCTCGGGAGGGGGTGGGGACACTGAAGCTTTCTTT. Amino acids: CATSGGGGDTEAFF.

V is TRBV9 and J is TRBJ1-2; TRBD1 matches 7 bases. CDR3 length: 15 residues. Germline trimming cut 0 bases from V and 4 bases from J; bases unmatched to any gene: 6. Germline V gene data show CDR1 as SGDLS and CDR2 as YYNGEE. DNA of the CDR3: TGTGCCAGCAGCGTAGCTTGGGGGGACAGCTATGGCTACACCTTC. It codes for CASSVAWGDSYGYTF. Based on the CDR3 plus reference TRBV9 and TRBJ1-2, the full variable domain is DSGVTQTPKHLITATGQRVTLRCSPRSGDLSVYWYQQSLDQGLQFLIQYYNGEERAKGNILERFSAQQFPDLHSELNLSSLELGDSALYFCASSVAWGDSYGYTFGSGTRLTVV.

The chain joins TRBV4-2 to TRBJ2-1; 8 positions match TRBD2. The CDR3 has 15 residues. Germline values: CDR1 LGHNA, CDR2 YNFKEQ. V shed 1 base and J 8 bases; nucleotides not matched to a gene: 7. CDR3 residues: CASSQGVSGMYEQFF. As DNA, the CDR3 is TGTGCCAGCAGCCAAGGGGTTAGCGGGATGTATGAGCAGTTCTTC.

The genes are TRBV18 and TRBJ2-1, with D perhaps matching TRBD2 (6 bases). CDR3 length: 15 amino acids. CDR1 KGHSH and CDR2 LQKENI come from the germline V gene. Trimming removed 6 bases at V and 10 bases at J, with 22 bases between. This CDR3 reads CASSPGTPQVMEQFF. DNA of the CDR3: TGTGCCAGCTCGCCCGGGACTCCTCAAGTTATGGAGCAGTTCTTC.

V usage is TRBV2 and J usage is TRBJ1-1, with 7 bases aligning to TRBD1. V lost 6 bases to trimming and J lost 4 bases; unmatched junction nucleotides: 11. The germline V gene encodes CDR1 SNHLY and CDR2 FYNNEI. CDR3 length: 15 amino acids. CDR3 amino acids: CASSKMGQQSTEAFF. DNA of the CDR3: TGTGCCAGCAGCAAAATGGGACAGCAGAGCACTGAAGCTTTCTTT. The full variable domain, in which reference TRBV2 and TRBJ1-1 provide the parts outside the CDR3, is EPEVTQTPSHQVTQMGQEVILRCVPISNHLYFYWYRQILGQKVEFLVSFYNNEISEKSEIFDDQFSVERPDGSNFTLKIRSTKLEDSAMYFCASSKMGQQSTEAFFGQGTRLTVV.